This is a list of T cell receptor beta chains from one sample in a study of identical twins. TCRdb reanalysed the 5' RACE reads using MiXCR and keeps one entry per CDR3 protein. This table has about 550,000 distinct CDR3 sequences, around 22% appearing once. The same data also contributed to another study, on yellow fever vaccine responses in identical twins.

The sample consisted of CD4+ T cells sorted from blood. These receptors originate from a woman younger than 30 in good health. Each CDR3 is given with its conserved first and last residue. The order of the fields is D gene, clone size, V gene, J gene, CDR3 DNA, CDR3 protein. A D gene is named only where the DNA matches it firmly. Size tells how often a clone was seen (once, few, many) or the class of an expanded clone, and some rows leave it out.

NA,few,TRBV6-1,TRBJ1-4,TGTGCCAGCAGTGAGAGAGGAGTTCTTGAAAAACTGTTTTTT,CASSERGVLEKLFF
TRBD1,NA,TRBV24-1,TRBJ2-2,TGTGCCACCAGTGACCCCAGACAGGGGGCTAGGACCGGGGAGCTGTTTTTT,CATSDPRQGARTGELFF
TRBD2,few,TRBV12-3/TRBV12-4,TRBJ2-5,TGTGCCAGCAGTCCTGGACTAGCTTCCCAAGAGACCCAGTACTTC,CASSPGLASQETQYF
TRBD1,NA,TRBV7-8,TRBJ2-7,TGTGCCAGCAGCTTAGGGCGGGACAGGGCAGTCTACGAGCAGTACTTC,CASSLGRDRAVYEQYF
NA,many,TRBV7-9,TRBJ2-1,TGTGCCAGCAGCTTTGCGGACAATGAGCAGTTCTTC,CASSFADNEQFF
NA,few,TRBV7-9,TRBJ2-5,TGTGCCAGCAGCACCACAGGGTCGGGAGAGACCCAGTACTTC,CASSTTGSGETQYF
TRBD1,NA,TRBV7-9,TRBJ1-6,TGTGCCAGCAGTCGACAGGGGGCTGGTAATTCACCCCTCCACTTT,CASSRQGAGNSPLHF
NA,NA,TRBV2,TRBJ2-7,TGTGCCAGCAGGGTACAGGAAGTTAGCGTATATACCTACGAGCAGTACTTC,CASRVQEVSVYTYEQYF
TRBD2,NA,TRBV20-1,TRBJ2-7,TGCAGTGCGCCCGGGACTAGCGGGACCGAGCAGTACTTC,CSAPGTSGTEQYF
NA,few,TRBV7-9,TRBJ2-5,TGTGCCAGCAGCCCTACAGGGATACCCACTCGAGAGACCCAGTACTTC,CASSPTGIPTRETQYF
NA,NA,TRBV28,TRBJ2-7,TGTGCCAGCAGTTACCGGGACAACCGGTACTTC,CASSYRDNRYF
NA,NA,TRBV28,TRBJ1-1,TGTGCCAGCACATTGCGGGTAAACACTGAAGCTTTCTTT,CASTLRVNTEAFF
NA,few,TRBV12-3/TRBV12-4,TRBJ2-7,TGTGCCAGCATGAGGGACCCGGGGAGCTACGAGCAGTACTTC,CASMRDPGSYEQYF
NA,NA,TRBV28,TRBJ2-7,TGTGCCAGCAGTTTACCGTTGACAGGGCAGTACTTC,CASSLPLTGQYF
NA,NA,TRBV4-1,TRBJ2-5,TGCGCCAGCAGCCATCCTGCGACGGGACTGAAAGAGACCCAGTACTTC,CASSHPATGLKETQYF
NA,NA,TRBV9,TRBJ2-1,TGTGCCAGCAGCGTAGTGTCCAGCGGGCGAAGCTCCTACAATGAGCAGTTCTTC,CASSVVSSGRSSYNEQFF
NA,few,TRBV12-3/TRBV12-4,TRBJ1-2,TGTGCCAGCAGTTTCAACAACCTACGTCTCCTCTTC,CASSFNNLRLLF
NA,NA,TRBV29-1,TRBJ2-2,TGCAGCGTGGCCGGACAGTGGAACACCGGGGAGCTGTTTTTT,CSVAGQWNTGELFF
TRBD1,few,TRBV7-8,TRBJ1-1,TGTGCCAGCAGCTTACCCGGGGACAGGCGGAACCCGAACACTGAAGCTTTCTTT,CASSLPGDRRNPNTEAFF
NA,NA,TRBV6-1,TRBJ2-5,TGTGCCAGCAGTGCGAGGTGGCAACTCCAAGAGACCCAGTACTTC,CASSARWQLQETQYF
NA,few,TRBV6-1,TRBJ2-1,TGTGCCAGCAGTGAATCGCAGGGGATGGGGAATGAGCAGTTCTTC,CASSESQGMGNEQFF
TRBD2,few,TRBV5-1,TRBJ2-1,TGCGCCAGCAGCTTGGACGGGGGGGATTACAATGAGCAGTTCTTC,CASSLDGGDYNEQFF